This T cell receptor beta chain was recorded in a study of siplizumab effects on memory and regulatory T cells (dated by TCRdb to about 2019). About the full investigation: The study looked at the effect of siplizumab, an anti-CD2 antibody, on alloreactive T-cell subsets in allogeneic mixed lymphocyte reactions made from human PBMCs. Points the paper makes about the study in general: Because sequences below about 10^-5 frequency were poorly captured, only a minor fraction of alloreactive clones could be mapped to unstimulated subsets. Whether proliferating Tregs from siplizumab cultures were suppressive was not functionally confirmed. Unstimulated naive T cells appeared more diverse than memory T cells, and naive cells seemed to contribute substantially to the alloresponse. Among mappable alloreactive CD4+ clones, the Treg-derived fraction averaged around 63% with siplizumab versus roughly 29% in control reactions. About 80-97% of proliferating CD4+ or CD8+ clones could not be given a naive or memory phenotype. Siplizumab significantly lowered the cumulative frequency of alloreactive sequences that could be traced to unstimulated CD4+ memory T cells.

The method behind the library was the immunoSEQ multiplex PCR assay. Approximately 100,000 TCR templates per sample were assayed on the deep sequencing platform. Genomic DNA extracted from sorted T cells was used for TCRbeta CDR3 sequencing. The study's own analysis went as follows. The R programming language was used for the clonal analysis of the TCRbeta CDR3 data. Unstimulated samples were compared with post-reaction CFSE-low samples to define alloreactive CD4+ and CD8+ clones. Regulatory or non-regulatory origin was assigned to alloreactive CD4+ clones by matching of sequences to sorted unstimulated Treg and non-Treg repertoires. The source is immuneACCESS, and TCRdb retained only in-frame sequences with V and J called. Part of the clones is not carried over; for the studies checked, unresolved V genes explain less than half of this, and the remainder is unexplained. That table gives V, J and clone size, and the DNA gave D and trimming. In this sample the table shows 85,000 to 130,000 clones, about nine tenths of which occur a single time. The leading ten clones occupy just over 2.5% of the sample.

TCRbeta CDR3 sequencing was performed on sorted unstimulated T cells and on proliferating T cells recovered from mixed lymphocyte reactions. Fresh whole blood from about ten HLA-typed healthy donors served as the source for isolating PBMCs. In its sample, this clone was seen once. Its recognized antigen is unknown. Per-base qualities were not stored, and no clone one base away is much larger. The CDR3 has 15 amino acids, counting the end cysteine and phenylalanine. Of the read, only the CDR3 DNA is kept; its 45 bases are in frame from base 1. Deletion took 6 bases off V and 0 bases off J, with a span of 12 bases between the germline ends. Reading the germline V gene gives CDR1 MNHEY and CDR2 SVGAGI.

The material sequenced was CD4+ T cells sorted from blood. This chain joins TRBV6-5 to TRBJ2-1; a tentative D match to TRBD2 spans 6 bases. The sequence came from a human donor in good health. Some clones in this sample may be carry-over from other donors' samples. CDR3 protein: CASSRAGRSYNEQFF. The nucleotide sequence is TGTGCCAGCAGCCGAGCGGGCCGCTCCTACAATGAGCAGTTCTTC.